The text below deals with one T cell receptor beta chain. This receptor's antigen is unknown. Qualities for individual bases were not recorded, and no much larger clone is one base off. Each collaborating institution followed its own protocols to collect whole blood in K2EDTA tubes. For TCRbeta analysis, collaborators shipped samples in one of three forms: frozen whole blood, isolated PBMCs, or DNA extracted from either of those sample types. TCRbeta CDR3 regions were amplified from genomic DNA by means of the immunoSEQ Assay, a bias-controlled multiplex PCR. In the authors' own workflow: Nucleated cell counts per sample were estimated from amplification of reference gene primers within the assay. Sequence reads were collapsed and filtered to measure the absolute abundance of every unique TCRbeta CDR3 rearrangement. For each sample, productive Simpson clonality was calculated by taking the square root of Simpson's diversity index across productive rearrangements. TCRdb carries this immuneACCESS record with in-frame sequences only. Its versions omit some clonotypes, under half of them owing to an unresolved V gene in the studies checked, with the rest unexplained. The D gene and trimming were derived from the DNA, and the V and J assignments and clone size from that table. Within this sample are tens of thousands of clones, with approximately 76% of them counted one time only. The leading ten clones occupy around a sixth of the sample.

This entry is derived from a study of blood T cell repertoires in COVID-19 (dated by TCRdb to about 2020). Study-level background: Samples from collaborators originated in the United States, Italy and Spain and spanned both the acute and convalescent phases of COVID-19. The material from the prospective study consisted of cDNA or gDNA derived from T cells, B-cell-depleted T cells, or PBMCs. Deeply sampled blood TCRbeta repertoires from subjects exposed to, actively infected with, or recovered from COVID-19 were included in the dataset. The repertoires were released in a freely available public database intended as a resource for research on the immune response to SARS-CoV-2. Samples were obtained from the ongoing ImmuneRACE study (first 160 participants) and from some 1,300 subjects provided by 6 global collaborators. The sample metadata nearly always contained a de-identified subject ID, COVID-19 status, age in years and sex. Where available, HLA class I and class II types were taken from metadata supplied by the sample provider and were not determined by assay-based typing.

Taken from the germline V gene (reference sequence), the CDR1 and CDR2 loops are LGHDT and YNNKEL. Reading from cysteine to phenylalanine, the CDR3 counts 15 amino acids. The only DNA kept is the CDR3, 45 bases in frame from the first base. Trimming at the junction amounts to 0 bases on V and 2 bases on J, and the germline ends lie 11 bases apart. The investigation overall reported the following: The amount of clinical and demographic metadata varied by source and participant and was provided uncurated.

The TCR sequence derives from a man aged 70-80 years with active or convalescent COVID-19. In this chain, TRBV3-1 (or the pseudogene TRBV3-2) is recombined with TRBJ2-7; a weak D assignment points to TRBD1 (6 bases agree). The sequenced sample was peripheral blood. CDR3 sequence: CASSQDRGQAYEQYF. At the DNA level, the sequence is TGTGCCAGCAGCCAAGATCGGGGACAAGCCTACGAGCAGTACTTC.